Listed below are T cell receptor beta chains from one sample, sequenced in a study of Tregs in tolerant kidney transplant recipients. Measured with immunoSEQ multiplex PCR; TCRdb has only the in-frame clones, and not every one. The sample has 200,000 to 300,000 clones, 84% seen once. The specimen sequenced was CD4+ T cells from blood. These receptor sequences come from a human donor in good health. The CDR3 runs from the conserved cysteine through the conserved F or W. A D gene is named only where the DNA matches it firmly. Clone size is shown for a subset of rows, as once, few, many or a class of expanded clone.

v_gene,d_gene,abundance,j_gene,CDR3nt,CDR3aa
TRBV18,TRBD2,-,TRBJ2-7,TGTGCCAGCTCCCTGGGCGATAGCGGGGTCTACGAGCAGTACTTC,CASSLGDSGVYEQYF
TRBV7-9,TRBD2,-,TRBJ2-7,TGTGCCAGCACCTTAGCGGGAGGGGGCGAGCAGTACTTC,CASTLAGGGEQYF
TRBV7-9,TRBD2,-,TRBJ2-3,TGTGCCAGCAGCCTCCAGACTAGCGCTTTCACAGATACGCAGTATTTT,CASSLQTSAFTDTQYF
TRBV6-1,-,-,TRBJ1-6,TGTGCCAGCAGCACAGACCAGAGAGATAATTCACCCCTCCACTTT,CASSTDQRDNSPLHF
TRBV19,-,-,TRBJ2-6,TGTGCCAGTAGTATCGGACAGAGACCCTCTGGGGCCAACGTCCTGACTTTC,CASSIGQRPSGANVLTF
TRBV19,TRBD1,once,TRBJ1-1,TGTGCCAGTATGAGGACAGGGAAAGGGAACACTGAAGCTTTCTTT,CASMRTGKGNTEAFF
TRBV4-2,-,-,TRBJ1-2,TGTGCCAGCAGCCAAGACGAAAACCGGTACGGAGGGGGCTACACCTTC,CASSQDENRYGGGYTF
TRBV2,-,-,TRBJ1-5,TGTGCCAGCAGGCAGGGCCCAGGGCGGCCCCAGCATTTT,CASRQGPGRPQHF
TRBV18,-,-,TRBJ1-5,TGTGCCAGCTCACCTCGACAGACTAATCAGCCCCAGCATTTT,CASSPRQTNQPQHF
TRBV28,TRBD2,-,TRBJ2-1,TGTGCCACCTCGACTAGCGGGTACTCTATTCGGTTCTTC,CATSTSGYSIRFF
TRBV6-1,-,-,TRBJ1-5,TGTGCCAGCACGGGAGGGCACAATCAGCCCCAGCATTTT,CASTGGHNQPQHF
TRBV7-3,-,-,TRBJ1-4,TGTGCCAGCAGCTTAACCCGGGGGCGAAATGAAAAACTGTTTTTT,CASSLTRGRNEKLFF
TRBV18,TRBD1,-,TRBJ1-1,TGTGCCAGCTCACCAGGACAGGGATCCACTGAAGCTTTCTTT,CASSPGQGSTEAFF
TRBV11-2,TRBD1,-,TRBJ2-3,TGTGCCAGCAGCTTGGGGACAGGGGCCACAGATACGCAGTATTTT,CASSLGTGATDTQYF
TRBV5-1,-,few,TRBJ1-2,TGCGCCAGCAGCCTCCCGGCGGGAGGAAATAACTATGGCTACACCTTC,CASSLPAGGNNYGYTF
TRBV18,TRBD2,-,TRBJ2-7,TGTGCCAGCTCACCCGCGACTAGCGGGAGAGGCGAGCAGTACTTC,CASSPATSGRGEQYF
TRBV18,TRBD2,-,TRBJ2-2,TGTGCCAGCTCACAAAGACTAGCGGGGGGCACCGGGGAGCTGTTTTTT,CASSQRLAGGTGELFF
TRBV7-9,TRBD1,-,TRBJ1-4,TGTGCCAGCAGCTTAGCTGGACAGGTCGGAACTGAAAAACTGTTTTTT,CASSLAGQVGTEKLFF
TRBV29-1,TRBD2,-,TRBJ2-5,TGCAGCGCTCGGGACTATCAGGAGACCCAGTACTTC,CSARDYQETQYF
TRBV6-5,-,few,TRBJ2-1,TGTGCCAGCAGTTACTCTATAGAGCGCGAGCAGTTCTTC,CASSYSIEREQFF
TRBV5-1,-,-,TRBJ2-2,TGCGCCAGCAGCTTGGAACCAGGCACCGGGGAGCTGTTTTTT,CASSLEPGTGELFF
TRBV11-2,-,-,TRBJ1-1,TGTGCCAGCAGCTTAGAACGGGGGGGGACTGAAGCTTTCTTT,CASSLERGGTEAFF
TRBV6-5,-,-,TRBJ1-2,TGTGCCAGCAGTTACTCGCACAGAAGCTATGGCTACACCTTC,CASSYSHRSYGYTF
TRBV4-1,TRBD2,few,TRBJ2-1,TGCGCCAGCAGCCGTCAGCGGGAGGGCAATGAGCAGTTCTTC,CASSRQREGNEQFF
TRBV6-5,TRBD1,once,TRBJ1-5,TGTGCCAGCAGCAAGGACAGGGGATGGGGTCAGCCCCAGCATTTT,CASSKDRGWGQPQHF
TRBV11-2,-,few,TRBJ1-6,TGTGCCAGCAGCTTATACAGTGGTAATTCACCCCTCCACTTT,CASSLYSGNSPLHF
TRBV7-6,-,-,TRBJ2-3,TGTGCCAGCAGCTTAGGCTTAGATCGAGATACGCAGTATTTT,CASSLGLDRDTQYF
TRBV7-9,-,-,TRBJ1-2,TGTGCCAGCAGCTTAGGATTTCAGGGTAGGAGCTACACCTTC,CASSLGFQGRSYTF
TRBV6-1,TRBD1,-,TRBJ2-7,TGTGCCAGCAGTGAAGCGATGACAGGGGATGAGCAGTACTTC,CASSEAMTGDEQYF
TRBV7-2,TRBD2,-,TRBJ2-7,TGTGCCAGCAGCTTACCGTCCCCCTGGGCTCCTAGCGGGGCCTACGAGCAGTACTTC,CASSLPSPWAPSGAYEQYF
TRBV9,TRBD1,-,TRBJ2-1,TGTGCCAGCAGCGTGGAACAGGGGGTTGTGTACAATGAGCAGTTCTTC,CASSVEQGVVYNEQFF
TRBV6-1,-,few,TRBJ2-3,TGTGCCAGCAGTGAAGCGGGCGGGACGTCTACGCAGTATTTT,CASSEAGGTSTQYF
TRBV2,-,few,TRBJ2-3,TGTGCCAGCAGTGATGTAGATACGCAGTATTTT,CASSDVDTQYF
TRBV15,-,-,TRBJ2-5,TGTGCCACCACCCCACGACGGACCTCGGAGACCCAGTACTTC,CATTPRRTSETQYF
TRBV28,TRBD1,-,TRBJ1-5,TGTGCCAGCAGTCCGGGACAGGGTCTAAACCAGCCCCAGCATTTT,CASSPGQGLNQPQHF
TRBV30,-,-,TRBJ1-1,TGTGCCTGGAGTATCCAGACGAACACTGAAGCTTTCTTT,CAWSIQTNTEAFF
TRBV6-5,TRBD2,once,TRBJ2-7,TGTGCCAGCAGAAATAGGGAGGGGATCTACGAGCAGTACTTC,CASRNREGIYEQYF
TRBV18,-,-,TRBJ1-3,TGTGCCAGCTCACCACCTCGGGTAGCTGGAAACACCATATATTTT,CASSPPRVAGNTIYF
TRBV6-5,TRBD1,-,TRBJ2-7,TGTGCCAGCAGAGGGACAGGGGGCGACGAGCAGTACTTC,CASRGTGGDEQYF
TRBV6-5,-,once,TRBJ2-1,TGTGCCAGCAGTTACGGGGTTGTGAACAATGAGCAGTTCTTC,CASSYGVVNNEQFF
TRBV6-4,-,-,TRBJ1-1,TGTGCCAGCAGTGACTCGGGCAGGGCTGAAGCTTTCTTT,CASSDSGRAEAFF
TRBV4-1,TRBD2,-,TRBJ2-1,TGCGCCAGCAGCCAAGCCCTAGCGGGAGTTCTCCATGAGCAGTTCTTC,CASSQALAGVLHEQFF
TRBV19,-,-,TRBJ1-1,TGTGCCAGTAGTATTTGGTCGGGCGAAGCTTTCTTT,CASSIWSGEAFF
TRBV5-1,-,-,TRBJ1-2,TGCGCCAGCAGCTTGTACAGACTCGACTATGGCTACACCTTC,CASSLYRLDYGYTF
TRBV29-1,-,-,TRBJ1-1,TGCAGCGTATCTAAGGGAGTCGATGCTGAAGCTTTCTTT,CSVSKGVDAEAFF
TRBV11-2,TRBD2,few,TRBJ2-7,TGTGCCAGCAGCCCCAGAGGCGGACTAGCGGGAGAAGGCGAGCAGTACTTC,CASSPRGGLAGEGEQYF
TRBV11-2,TRBD2,-,TRBJ2-3,TGTGCCAGCAGATCCCTGCTAGCGGGGGGTGGCACAGATACGCAGTATTTT,CASRSLLAGGGTDTQYF
TRBV5-8,-,-,TRBJ1-5,TGTGCCAGCAGCTTGGAATTTGGTCAGCCCCAGCATTTT,CASSLEFGQPQHF
TRBV7-9,-,few,TRBJ1-1,TGTGCCAGCAGCCGAGGGGGCACTGAAGCTTTCTTT,CASSRGGTEAFF
TRBV6-6,TRBD1,once,TRBJ2-4,TGTGCCAGCCTGACAGGGGGCTTGAACATTCAGTACTTC,CASLTGGLNIQYF
TRBV10-3,-,-,TRBJ2-3,TGTGCCATCAGTGAGTCAGAGGAAGGTACGCAGTATTTT,CAISESEEGTQYF
TRBV10-2,-,-,TRBJ1-1,TGCGCCAGCAGTGCGTACACTGAAGCTTTCTTT,CASSAYTEAFF
TRBV6-1,TRBD2,few,TRBJ2-1,TGTGCCAGCAGCGAGAGGGGACTAGCGGACCTTGAGCAGTTCTTC,CASSERGLADLEQFF
TRBV5-1,-,-,TRBJ1-1,TGCGCCAGCAGCTTGGACAGACCGAACACTGAAGCTTTCTTT,CASSLDRPNTEAFF
TRBV4-3,TRBD2,few,TRBJ2-7,TGCGCCAGCAGGCGAGCGGGAGGGCCTGTCGGGGAGCAGTACTTC,CASRRAGGPVGEQYF
TRBV5-1,-,-,TRBJ2-7,TGCGCCAGCAGCCCCGTGGGGACCTACGAGCAGTACTTC,CASSPVGTYEQYF
TRBV5-6,TRBD2,once,TRBJ2-1,TGTGCCAGCAGCTTGATGGTAGCGGGAAAAAACAATGAGCAGTTCTTC,CASSLMVAGKNNEQFF
TRBV5-1,TRBD2,-,TRBJ2-7,TGCGCCAGCAGCTCGGAAACTAGCGGGGGGACCTACGAGCAGTACTTC,CASSSETSGGTYEQYF